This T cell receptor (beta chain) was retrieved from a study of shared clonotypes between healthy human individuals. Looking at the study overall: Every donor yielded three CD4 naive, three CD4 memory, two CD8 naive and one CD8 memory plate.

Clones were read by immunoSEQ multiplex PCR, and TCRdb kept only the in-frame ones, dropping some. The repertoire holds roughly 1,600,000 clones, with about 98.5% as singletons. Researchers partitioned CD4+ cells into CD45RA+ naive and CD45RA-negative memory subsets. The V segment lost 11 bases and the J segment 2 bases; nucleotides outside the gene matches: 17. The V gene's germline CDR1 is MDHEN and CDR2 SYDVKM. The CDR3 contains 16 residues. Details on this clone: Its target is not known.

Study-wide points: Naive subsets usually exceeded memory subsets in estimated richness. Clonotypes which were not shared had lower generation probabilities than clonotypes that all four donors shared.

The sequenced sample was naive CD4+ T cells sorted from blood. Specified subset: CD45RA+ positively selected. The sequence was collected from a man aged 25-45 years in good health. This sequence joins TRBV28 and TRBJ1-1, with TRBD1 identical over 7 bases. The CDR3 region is CAAGDGDRYRNTEAFF. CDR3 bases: TGTGCCGCGGGCGATGGGGACAGATACCGAAACACTGAAGCTTTCTTT.